This T cell receptor beta chain was obtained from a study of blood T cell repertoires in COVID-19. TCRdb keeps only in-frame clones here, not all; method: immunoSEQ multiplex PCR. Among about 210,000 clones listed, over 75% were seen once. The V gene end was trimmed by 6 bases and the J gene end by 4 bases; junction bases not matched to a gene: 14. CDR1 is SGHVS and CDR2 is FNYEAQ in the germline V gene. The CDR3 spans 17 residues. The sequencing sample was made of PBMCs or T cells enriched from blood (not recorded which). This receptor was obtained from a man aged 30-40 years in a cohort exposed to, infected with or recovered from COVID-19 (not recorded which). The V gene is TRBV7-6, the J gene TRBJ2-3; 9 positions match TRBD1. CDR3 nucleotides: TGTGCCAGCAGGGAACACGGGACAGGGACGTTTCCAGATACGCAGTATTTT. Translated: CASREHGTGTFPDTQYF.